The 3 T cell receptor beta chains below come from one sample, sequenced in a study of CXCR3-negative and CXCR3-positive naive CD8 T cells (dated by TCRdb to about 2019). Data came from a NextSeq 550. The Human TCR Profiling Kit (MiLaboratory) was used to make UMI-labeled 5' RACE TRB cDNA libraries. One entry per CDR3 protein sequence results from the TCRdb reprocessing of the reads, with DNA left out. The table for this sample records about 90,000 distinct CDR3 sequences. The top ten constitute 0.85% to 1.4% of the sample. Sequencing input: naive CXCR3- CD8+ T cells from blood. The cell subset or site label, read with the paper, signifies: CD45RO-CCR7+CD27+CD95- naive CD8+ T cells lacking CXCR3 (TNR3-). The source of these receptors is a human donor in good health. Some clones in this sample may be carry-over from other donors' samples.

CDR3 sequence reads: CASSYGTGSPYNEQFF. The V call is TRBV5-1, the J call TRBJ2-1; TCRdb designates TRBD1, a call that cannot be tested without DNA. Germline V lookup: CDR1 SGHRS, CDR2 YFSETQ. The CDR3 is made up of 16 amino acids.

V is TRBV30 and J is TRBJ1-1. CDR3 length: 13 amino acids. CDR1 and CDR2 (germline): GTSNPN, SVGIG (reference sequence). The CDR3 loop reads CARSGTRNTEAFF.

This chain connects TRBV29-1 to TRBJ2-1. Germline CDR1 is SQVTM and CDR2 is ANQGSEA. CDR3 size: 13 residues. Here the CDR3 reads CSVEVLLPNEQFF.